These 7 T cell receptor beta chains were sequenced from one sample in a study of blood T cell repertoires in COVID-19 (dated by TCRdb to 2018 to 2021). The library was obtained by the immunoSEQ multiplex PCR assay. TCRdb re-hosts the immuneACCESS table, in-frame sequences only. Its copies lack some clones; in the studies checked, an unresolved V gene accounts for under half of them, and the cause for the rest is not known. The sample yields over 200,000 clones; 80% to 90% were counted once. The ten largest make up roughly 8.7% of the sample. The sample taken for sequencing was peripheral blood. These receptors came from a man between 40 and 49 years old with active or convalescent COVID-19.

The rearrangement joins TRBV9 to TRBJ1-2; 9 bases map to TRBD1. V lost 5 bases, J lost 0 bases, and 8 bases stayed unmatched. Germline V CDR1 and CDR2: SGDLS, YYNGEE. This CDR3 comprises 16 residues. CDR3 sequence reads: CASSGRDRESNYGYTF. As DNA, the CDR3 is TGTGCCAGCAGTGGCAGGGACAGGGAATCTAACTATGGCTACACCTTC.

The CDR3 region has the DNA TGCAGCGTCACACGACAGGGGACTAGCGGGAGGGGTAATGAGCAGTTCTTC. Amino acids: CSVTRQGTSGRGNEQFF. The gene calls are TRBV29-1 and TRBJ2-1; 16 nucleotides align to TRBD2. Germline values: CDR1 SQVTM, CDR2 ANQGSEA. The V and J ends lost 6 bases and 7 bases, in that order; junction bases with no gene match: 12. The CDR3 contains 17 residues.

The chain recombines TRBV24-1 with TRBJ1-2; D remains ambiguous. The CDR3 is 13 amino acids. Germline-derived CDR1 and CDR2 are KGHDR and SFDVKD. Trimming stripped 2 bases from V and 4 bases from J, with 7 bases between. The CDR3 sequence: CATSDSTAYGYTF. The CDR3 nucleotides read TGTGCCACCAGTGATTCGACTGCCTATGGCTACACCTTC.

The gene calls are TRBV6-5 and TRBJ2-5; 7 nucleotides align to TRBD1. This CDR3 has 15 amino acids. Germline trimming cut 6 bases from V and 1 base from J; bases unmatched to any gene: 8. CDR1 and CDR2 (germline): MNHEY, SVGAGI. CDR3: CASSVKGAPQETQYF. Here the CDR3 DNA reads TGTGCCAGCAGCGTCAAGGGGGCCCCCCAAGAGACCCAGTACTTC.

This sequence joins TRBV19 and TRBJ1-4; 8 bases are shared with TRBD1. J was trimmed by 8 bases and V by 1 base; bases with no gene match: 3. The CDR3 spans 14 residues. The germline V gene has CDR1 LNHDA and CDR2 SQIVND (reference sequence). The CDR3 DNA reads as TGTGCCAGTAGTATAGGGACAGGGACCGAAAAACTGTTTTTT. Translation: CASSIGTGTEKLFF.

A single count supports this clone. This chain connects TRBV7-9 to TRBJ1-3; possible D gene TRBD1, 5 bases. The CDR3 spans 16 residues. Per germline, CDR1 SEHNR and CDR2 FQNEAQ (reference sequence). The V end was cut by 8 bases, the J end by 1 base, with 18 bases between. CDR3: CASLSTSTVSGNTIYF. CDR3 DNA sequence: TGTGCCAGCCTATCTACCTCGACAGTTTCTGGAAACACCATATATTTT.

The V call is TRBV12-3 or TRBV12-4, the J call TRBJ2-5; perhaps TRBD2 as D (6 bases). Trimming took 4 bases from V and 7 from J, leaving 7 bases between them. The length of the CDR3 is 11 residues. Here the CDR3 DNA reads TGTGCCAGCAGTTACGGGGGGACCCAGTACTTC. It is translated as CASSYGGTQYF.